This is a list of T cell receptor beta chains from one sample in a study of cytomegalovirus exposure and HLA in healthy donors. Only in-frame clones appear in the TCRdb table, and some are missing; sequencing was by immunoSEQ multiplex PCR. Found here are over 100,000 clones, about four fifths of them singletons; the top ten hold 22%. Sequencing was carried out using PBMCs. These receptors were taken from a man aged 30 to 45 in good health and CMV-seropositive. CDR3s include the opening cysteine and the closing phenylalanine or tryptophan. Each record gives: D gene, J gene, V gene, clone size, CDR3 DNA, CDR3 protein. A D gene is named only where the DNA matches it firmly. Size is omitted from some rows. Given values are once, few, many or a class for expanded clones.

NA TRBJ1-2 TRBV28 NA TGTGCCAGCAGTTTGCCCACAGGAATCTATGGCTACACCTTC CASSLPTGIYGYTF
NA TRBJ2-4 TRBV7-9 NA TGTGCCAGCAGCTTAAGCTTAGCCAAAAACATTCAGTACTTC CASSLSLAKNIQYF
TRBD1 TRBJ2-1 TRBV7-2 few TGTGCCAGCAGCTTCTTCGGACAGGGGTTGGATGAGCAGTTCTTC CASSFFGQGLDEQFF
NA TRBJ1-2 TRBV9 NA TGTGCCAGCAGCAAAAGGGGGTATGGCTACACCTTC CASSKRGYGYTF
NA TRBJ1-2 TRBV19 NA TGTGCCAGTAACCGCAGGAGGTTTACATCCTATGGCTACACCTTC CASNRRRFTSYGYTF
NA TRBJ2-1 TRBV5-1 NA TGCGCCAGCAGCTTGGGGGGCGACAATGAGCAGTTCTTC CASSLGGDNEQFF
TRBD1 TRBJ1-1 TRBV5-4 NA TGTGCCAGCAGCGGTTTGACAGGGGGCGAGAACACTGAAGCTTTCTTT CASSGLTGGENTEAFF
NA TRBJ1-1 TRBV5-5 NA TGTGCCAGCAGCTTGACTGGACAGCGGGGCACTGAAGCTTTCTTT CASSLTGQRGTEAFF
TRBD1 TRBJ1-1 TRBV5-4 NA TGTGCCAGCAGCTTGGGTGGACAGGGGTCTGAAGCTTTCTTT CASSLGGQGSEAFF
NA TRBJ1-2 TRBV5-4 NA TGTGCCAGCAGAGGCGGACGGGATGGAGGCTACACCTTC CASRGGRDGGYTF
NA TRBJ2-1 TRBV10-3 NA TGTGCCACGAAAAGTCCAGGCTCCTACAATGAGCAGTTCTTC CATKSPGSYNEQFF
NA TRBJ2-7 TRBV2 NA TGTGCCACCAGTAGCTCGGGTCAATACGAGCAGTACTTC CATSSSGQYEQYF
NA TRBJ2-7 TRBV11-2 NA TGTGCCAGCAGCCCTAATTATTGGGGCGCAGAAGACGAGCAGTACTTC CASSPNYWGAEDEQYF
TRBD1 TRBJ2-7 TRBV5-1 NA TGCGCCAGCAGCTCTTCGACAGGGGGGTACGAGCAGTACTTC CASSSSTGGYEQYF
TRBD1 TRBJ1-1 TRBV5-4 few TGTGCCAGCAGCCAACAGGGGACCTACACTGAAGCTTTCTTT CASSQQGTYTEAFF
NA TRBJ1-2 TRBV25-1 NA TGTGCCAGCAGTGACCCAGGGGACTATGGCTACACCTTC CASSDPGDYGYTF
NA TRBJ2-3 TRBV5-1 NA TGCGCCAGCAGCTTGGCCCGGGGGACGCCGCGAGATACGCAGTATTTT CASSLARGTPRDTQYF
NA TRBJ1-3 TRBV7-9 once TGTGCCAGCAGCTCCGACGGACACTCTGGAAACACCATATATTTT CASSSDGHSGNTIYF
NA TRBJ2-3 TRBV19 NA TGTGCCAGTAGTATCGCCACTCGGGGGAGGACTAGCACAGATACGCAGTATTTT CASSIATRGRTSTDTQYF
TRBD2 TRBJ2-3 TRBV7-9 NA TGTTCCAGCAGCTCGGGACTAGCTTCCGCGGATACGCAGTATTTT CSSSSGLASADTQYF
NA TRBJ2-5 TRBV6-6 NA TGTGCCAGCAGTCGCGGCCGGGACTTCCAAGAGACCCAGTACTTC CASSRGRDFQETQYF
NA TRBJ2-2 TRBV5-1 NA TGCGCCAGCAGCTTGGGGGCTAGCGAAGGCGGGGAGCTGTTTTTT CASSLGASEGGELFF
TRBD2 TRBJ2-7 TRBV28 NA TGTGCCAGCACCCGGGGGGGCTCCTACGAGCAGTACTTC CASTRGGSYEQYF
NA TRBJ2-6 TRBV28 NA TGTGCCAGCAGCTTAGGCACCCTGATCAGGGAACCTGGGGCCAACGTCCTGACTTTC CASSLGTLIREPGANVLTF
TRBD2 TRBJ2-7 TRBV30 NA TGTGCCTGGAGTGTACCCCCCGCGTTCCTAGCGGGGGACTACGAGCAGTACTTC CAWSVPPAFLAGDYEQYF
TRBD2 TRBJ2-6 TRBV4-1 NA TGCGCCAGCAGCGGGAGGGAGGCGGGAAGCTCTGGGGCCAACGTCCTGACTTTC CASSGREAGSSGANVLTF
TRBD2 TRBJ2-1 TRBV27 once TGTGCCAGCAGTTTATTTTCGGGACTAGCGGGATACTACAATGAGCAGTTCTTC CASSLFSGLAGYYNEQFF
TRBD2 TRBJ2-2 TRBV7-2 NA TGTGCCAGCATCCTAGCGACTAGCGGAAGAGGGGAGCTGTTTTTT CASILATSGRGELFF
NA TRBJ1-2 TRBV6-4 NA TGTGCCAGCAGTGACGCGGCAGCCTTC CASSDAAAF
NA TRBJ1-5 TRBV5-1 NA TGCGCCAGCAGCCCCGATGGGGGGGGTAGCAATCAGCCCCAGCATTTT CASSPDGGGSNQPQHF
TRBD1 TRBJ1-2 TRBV4-2 NA TGTGCCAGCAGCCAAGATCGAGGGACAGGGGTCTATGGCTACACCTTC CASSQDRGTGVYGYTF
NA TRBJ1-2 TRBV6-1 NA TGTGCCAGCAGTGAAACCAGCGTTTATGGCTACACCTTC CASSETSVYGYTF
TRBD1 TRBJ2-7 TRBV5-1 NA TGCGCCAGCAGAAAGACAGGGGGTAACGAGCAGTACTTC CASRKTGGNEQYF
TRBD2 TRBJ2-3 TRBV30 NA TGTGCCTGTAATAAAAAAGCGGGAGAGGCAGATACGCAGTATTTT CACNKKAGEADTQYF
TRBD1 TRBJ2-4 TRBV18 NA TGTGCCAGCTCACCACGAATCGACAGGGAAAACATTCAGTACTTC CASSPRIDRENIQYF
NA TRBJ2-7 TRBV5-1 NA TGCGCCAGCAGCCCGGGGACTGGGATTTCCTACGAGCAGTACTTC CASSPGTGISYEQYF
NA TRBJ1-1 TRBV27 NA TGTGCCAGCAGTTTATCGATAATATATGGTGGCAGGGGAACTGAAGCTTTCTTT CASSLSIIYGGRGTEAFF
NA TRBJ1-1 TRBV5-1 NA TGCGCCAGCAGCTCTCAGGACAGGAACACTGAAGCTTTCTTT CASSSQDRNTEAFF
NA TRBJ1-1 TRBV7-3 few TGTGCCAGCAGCCCGGGGACAAACACTGAAGCTTTCTTT CASSPGTNTEAFF
NA TRBJ1-5 TRBV7-2 NA TGTGCCAGCAGCCCCCCCGGGCAGCCCCAGCATTTT CASSPPGQPQHF
NA TRBJ2-5 TRBV7-7 few TGTGCCAGCAGCCCCGGGTACCAAGAGACCCAGTACTTC CASSPGYQETQYF
TRBD2 TRBJ2-1 TRBV11-3 NA TGTGCCAGCAGCCTTCTAGCGGGAGGATCCTACAATGAGCAGTTCTTC CASSLLAGGSYNEQFF
TRBD1 TRBJ1-2 TRBV29-1 NA TGCAGCGCCATTGGGGAGTGGCAGGGGGTCTATGGCTACACCTTC CSAIGEWQGVYGYTF
NA TRBJ1-6 TRBV6-1 NA TGTGCCAGCAGTGAATGGAGGGGTAATTCACCCCTCCACTTT CASSEWRGNSPLHF
NA TRBJ2-6 TRBV10-1 NA TGCGCCAGCAGTCCAGGGTCTGGGGCCAACGTCCTGACTTTC CASSPGSGANVLTF
NA TRBJ2-5 TRBV12-5 once TGTGCTAGTGGTTTGGCTGGGGGGATAGGGGAGGAGACCCAGTACTTC CASGLAGGIGEETQYF
TRBD1 TRBJ1-2 TRBV19 NA TGTGCCAGTAGTATTCAGGGACAGACCTATGGCTACACCTTC CASSIQGQTYGYTF
NA TRBJ1-2 TRBV19 NA TGTGCCATCCGTATGGAGGCGAATGGCTACACCTTC CAIRMEANGYTF
TRBD1 TRBJ1-5 TRBV6-5 NA TGTGCCAGCAGGCCGACAGGGAAAGGCAATCAGCCCCAGCATTTT CASRPTGKGNQPQHF
NA TRBJ2-1 TRBV5-1 NA TGCGCCAGCAGCTTGGCGGGGAATGAGCAGTTCTTC CASSLAGNEQFF
TRBD1 TRBJ1-2 TRBV10-3 NA TGTGCCATCAGTGAAGGACAGGGAATAGATGGCTACACCTTC CAISEGQGIDGYTF
NA TRBJ2-7 TRBV5-1 NA TGCGCCAGCAGCCTCGATTTTGACTTCGAGCAGTACTTC CASSLDFDFEQYF
NA TRBJ1-1 TRBV5-5 NA TGTGCCAGCAGCGTATCGGACAGCTTAAACACTGAAGCTTTCTTT CASSVSDSLNTEAFF